These 24 T cell receptor beta chains came from one sample sequenced in a study of cytomegalovirus exposure and HLA in healthy donors. The PCR ran on 60 Vbeta and 13 Jbeta primers. Method: immunoSEQ multiplex PCR; TCRdb's copy keeps in-frame clones and lacks some. The sample consists of 110,000 to 150,000 clones, 75% of them appearing once. The sequenced sample consisted of PBMCs. Receptors originate from a man aged 30 to 45 in good health and CMV-seronegative.

The chain links TRBV6-5 to TRBJ1-4; TRBD1 aligns across 7 bases. CDR1 and CDR2 (germline): MNHEY, SVGAGI. Trimming took 2 bases from V and 8 from J; bases not matched to a gene: 11. The CDR3 loop spans 16 amino acids. CDR3 sequence reads: CASSYDPGQLGEKLFF. The CDR3 coding sequence is TGTGCCAGCAGTTACGATCCGGGACAGCTTGGCGAAAAACTGTTTTTT.

V usage is TRBV15 and J usage is TRBJ2-5, with 7 positions matching TRBD2. This CDR3 has 13 amino acids. The V gene's germline CDR1 is LNHNV and CDR2 YYDKDF (reference sequence). The J segment lost 5 bases and the V segment lost 5 bases, leaving 5 bases of the junction unmatched. CDR3 DNA: TGTGCCACCAGCTCTTTGGGAGGGGAGACCCAGTACTTC. Its translation: CATSSLGGETQYF.

This clone was observed a single time. This rearrangement joins TRBV28 to TRBJ2-1; the match to TRBD1 covers 8 bases. Germline assignment: CDR1 MDHEN and CDR2 SYDVKM. This CDR3 region has 14 residues. V lost 7 bases to trimming and J lost 0 bases; unmatched junction nucleotides: 2. CDR3 sequence reads: CASTGQGSYNEQFF. The CDR3 DNA reads TGTGCCAGCACAGGACAGGGCTCCTACAATGAGCAGTTCTTC.

V is TRBV5-4 and J is TRBJ2-3; tentative D call: TRBD1 (6 bases). Germline V CDR1 and CDR2: SGHNT, YYREEE (reference sequence). This CDR3 is 16 amino acids long. Trimming took off 3 bases at V and 2 bases at J, with 16 bases between the two ends. DNA of the CDR3: TGTGCCAGCAGCTCCCTCCCTCGGACAGCCACAGATACGCAGTATTTT. This gives the protein CASSSLPRTATDTQYF. The complete variable domain, with remaining parts taken from reference TRBV5-4 and TRBJ2-3, reads ETGVTQSPTHLIKTRGQQVTLRCSSQSGHNTVSWYQQALGQGPQFIFQYYREEENGRGNFPPRFSGLQFPNYSSELNVNALELDDSALYLCASSSLPRTATDTQYFGPGTRLTVL.

This clone was found once. This CDR3 is CASSARTGDEQYF. The CDR3 bases are TGTGCCAGTAGTGCAAGGACAGGGGACGAGCAGTACTTC. The V call is TRBV19, the J call TRBJ2-7, with TRBD1 matching 9 bases. The CDR3 contains 13 residues. The germline V gene encodes CDR1 LNHDA and CDR2 SQIVND (reference sequence). J gave up 5 bases and V 5 bases, and 4 bases lay outside the gene matches.

The rearrangement uses TRBV2 and TRBJ2-5, with TRBD1 matching 12 bases. The ends lost 8 bases at V and 6 bases at J; junction bases unmatched: 10. This CDR3 comprises 15 residues. Germline lookup yields CDR1 SNHLY and CDR2 FYNNEI. CDR3 amino acids: CASRSGTGGVKTQYF. As DNA, the CDR3 is TGTGCCAGCCGCTCCGGGACAGGGGGCGTAAAGACCCAGTACTTC.

The V call is TRBV29-1, the J call TRBJ1-2; the D gene is possibly TRBD1 (6 bases). CDR3 size: 14 residues. V was clipped by 5 bases and J by 8 bases, with 21 bases between them. Germline CDR1 SQVTM, CDR2 ANQGSEA. The CDR3 loop reads CSVKQGSLTMGYTF. DNA for the CDR3: TGCAGCGTTAAACAGGGCAGTTTGACGATGGGCTACACCTTC.

This clone was detected only a few times. The genes are TRBV2 and TRBJ1-1; tentative D call: TRBD1 (6 bases). Between the trimmed V and J ends, which lost 3 bases and 1 base, there was a span of 6 bases. Germline values: CDR1 SNHLY, CDR2 FYNNEI. The CDR3 consists of 13 residues. This chain's CDR3 is CASSEDRNTEAFF. In DNA, the CDR3 is TGTGCCAGCAGTGAGGACAGGAACACTGAAGCTTTCTTT.

V usage is TRBV5-1 and J usage is TRBJ2-7; the D gene is possibly TRBD1 (5 bases). The length of the CDR3 is 13 residues. The germline V gene has CDR1 SGHRS and CDR2 YFSETQ. Trimming left V 1 base short and J 0 bases short, with 5 bases between. The CDR3: CASSLQGSYEQYF. CDR3 nucleotides: TGCGCCAGCAGCTTGCAGGGCTCCTACGAGCAGTACTTC.

V usage is TRBV28 and J usage is TRBJ2-5, with a possible D match to TRBD1 (6 bases). Near its end, the DNA agrees better with TRBJ2-7, so the J call may be wrong. The CDR3 loop spans 14 amino acids. The V gene's germline CDR1 is MDHEN and CDR2 SYDVKM. The CDR3 spells CASSRPRQEYEQYF. CDR3 nucleotide sequence: TGTGCCAGCAGCCGCCCCCGACAGGAGTACGAGCAGTACTTC.

The rearrangement joins TRBV14 to TRBJ2-7; 7 nucleotides align to TRBD1. Per germline, CDR1 SGHDN and CDR2 FVKESK. The length of the CDR3 is 13 residues. V dropped 4 bases and J dropped 6; count of bases not matched to a gene: 6. CDR3 sequence (DNA): TGTGCCAGCAGCCCACGGACAGGCCCCGAGCAGTACTTC. It translates to CASSPRTGPEQYF.

This clone was observed once. The chain recombines TRBV9 with TRBJ2-6; D is perhaps TRBD1 (6 bases). The CDR3 spans 17 residues. Germline V gives CDR1 SGDLS, CDR2 YYNGEE. With 0 bases removed from V and 6 bases from J, the gap between germline ends came to 16 bases. CDR3 nucleotides: TGTGCCAGCAGCGTAGGGTTTCAGGGGTTTGAGGCCAACGTCCTGACTTTC. This gives the protein CASSVGFQGFEANVLTF.

The sample holds a few counts of this clone. This rearrangement joins TRBV7-2 to TRBJ2-7, with 8 bases fitting TRBD2. V shed 2 bases and J 1 base; nucleotides not matched to a gene: 7. The CDR3 has 16 residues. CDR1 and CDR2 from the germline V gene are SGHTA and FQGNSA. The CDR3 sequence: CASSLNAGGPSYEQYF. The CDR3 DNA sequence: TGTGCCAGCAGCTTAAACGCGGGGGGCCCTTCCTACGAGCAGTACTTC. Drawing the rest from reference TRBV7-2 and TRBJ2-7, the complete variable domain is GAGVSQSPSNKVTEKGKDVELRCDPISGHTALYWYRQSLGQGLEFLIYFQGNSAPDKSGLPSDRFSAERTGGSVSTLTIQRTQQEDSAVYLCASSLNAGGPSYEQYFGPGTRLTVT.

The rearrangement joins TRBV6-6 to TRBJ1-1; 9 positions match TRBD1. Germline-derived CDR1 and CDR2 are MNHNY and SVGAGI (reference sequence). The CDR3 has 14 residues. The ends lost 5 bases at V and 4 bases at J; junction bases unmatched: 5. The CDR3, as DNA: TGTGCCAGCAGTAAAGGACAGGGGACCACTGAAGCTTTCTTT. Amino acids: CASSKGQGTTEAFF.

This sequence joins TRBV7-2 and TRBJ2-5; possibly TRBD1 for D (7 bases). V shed 5 bases and J shed 2 bases, with 18 bases lying between them. Germline CDR1 SGHTA, CDR2 FQGNSA. There are 16 residues in the CDR3. The CDR3 sequence: CASSPARGELQETQYF. As DNA, the CDR3 is TGTGCCAGCAGCCCCGCCAGGGGGGAGCTACAAGAGACCCAGTACTTC. Based on the CDR3 plus reference TRBV7-2 and TRBJ2-5, the full variable domain is GAGVSQSPSNKVTEKGKDVELRCDPISGHTALYWYRQSLGQGLEFLIYFQGNSAPDKSGLPSDRFSAERTGGSVSTLTIQRTQQEDSAVYLCASSPARGELQETQYFGPGTRLLVL.

The chain uses TRBV7-9 and TRBJ1-6; 8 bases agree with TRBD1. J lost 7 bases, V lost 4 bases, and 3 bases had no gene match. The germline gives CDR1 SEHNR, CDR2 FQNEAQ (reference sequence). CDR3 length: 14 residues. Here the CDR3 reads CASSSTGGNSPLHF. In DNA form, the CDR3 reads TGTGCCAGCAGCTCTACAGGGGGGAATTCACCCCTCCACTTT.

The chain links TRBV9 to TRBJ1-2, with D maybe TRBD1 (6 bases). V was pared by 4 bases and J by 7 bases, with 14 bases between. The CDR3 has 13 amino acids. Germline CDR1 SGDLS, CDR2 YYNGEE. The CDR3 loop is CASSTPGGPGYTF. CDR3 in DNA: TGTGCCAGCAGCACACCCGGGGGGCCTGGCTACACCTTC.

The rearrangement uses TRBV4-1 and TRBJ2-7; D remains ambiguous. Germline-derived CDR1 and CDR2 are MGHRA and YSYEKL. CDR3 length: 14 amino acids. V was pared by 1 base and J by 1 base, with 8 bases between. This CDR3 is CASSQVTQSYEQYF. As DNA, the CDR3 is TGCGCCAGCAGCCAAGTAACGCAGTCCTACGAGCAGTACTTC.

The rearrangement links TRBV4-1 to TRBJ2-1; TRBD2 agrees at 7 bases. V dropped 4 bases and J dropped 0; count of bases not matched to a gene: 3. Per germline, CDR1 MGHRA and CDR2 YSYEKL. The CDR3 is 15 amino acids. CDR3 nucleotide sequence: TGCGCCAGCAGCCCCCGCGGGGGCTCCTACAATGAGCAGTTCTTC. Its translation: CASSPRGGSYNEQFF.

The chain joins TRBV9 to TRBJ2-1, with 7 nucleotides matching TRBD2. Germline V gene lookup returns CDR1 SGDLS and CDR2 YYNGEE. After removal of 0 bases from V and 10 bases from J, the junction contained 7 bases not matched to a gene. The CDR3 is 14 residues long. In DNA, the CDR3 is TGTGCCAGCAGCGTAGGTTCCCTAGCGGAAGAGCAGTTCTTC. Amino acids: CASSVGSLAEEQFF.

This clone has just one count. CDR3 sequence reads: CASSIRLTSPSPLHF. The CDR3 nucleotides read TGTGCCAGTAGTATACGTCTCACTTCCCCTTCACCCCTCCACTTT. The chain employs TRBV19 and TRBJ1-6; D not certain. CDR1 and CDR2 (germline): LNHDA, SQIVND (reference sequence). The CDR3 contains 15 residues. V lost 2 bases, J lost 9 bases, and 14 bases lay in between. The whole variable domain, remainder taken from reference TRBV19 and TRBJ1-6, is DGGITQSPKYLFRKEGQNVTLSCEQNLNHDAMYWYRQDPGQGLRLIYYSQIVNDFQKGDIAEGYSVSREKKESFPLTVTSAQKNPTAFYLCASSIRLTSPSPLHFGNGTRLTVT.

V usage is TRBV11-1 and J usage is TRBJ2-1, with 10 bases lining up with TRBD1. The CDR3 is 18 amino acids. The V gene end was trimmed by 3 bases and the J gene end by 4 bases; junction bases not matched to a gene: 12. In germline, CDR1 is SGHAT, CDR2 FQDESV (reference sequence). CDR3 sequence: CASSLRTGGVSRYNEQFF. CDR3 DNA: TGTGCCAGCAGCTTGAGGACAGGGGGTGTTTCGCGGTACAATGAGCAGTTCTTC.

This chain connects TRBV5-4 to TRBJ2-3; the match to TRBD2 covers 9 bases. Germline V CDR1 and CDR2: SGHNT, YYREEE (reference sequence). Trimming removed 4 bases from V and 5 bases from J; junction bases left unmatched: 11. The CDR3 length is 16 residues. CDR3 sequence reads: CASSPQGRGGQDTQYF. CDR3 DNA sequence: TGTGCCAGCAGCCCTCAGGGGCGGGGGGGCCAAGATACGCAGTATTTT.

This chain joins TRBV7-8 and TRBJ2-5; 14 bases fit TRBD2. CDR1 and CDR2 from the germline V gene are SGHVS and FQNEAQ. After removal of 5 bases from V and 5 bases from J, the junction contained 7 bases not matched to a gene. This CDR3 region has 16 residues. CDR3 bases: TGTGCCAGCAGCACCCGGACTAGCGGGAGGAGGGAGACCCAGTACTTC. Protein sequence: CASSTRTSGRRETQYF.